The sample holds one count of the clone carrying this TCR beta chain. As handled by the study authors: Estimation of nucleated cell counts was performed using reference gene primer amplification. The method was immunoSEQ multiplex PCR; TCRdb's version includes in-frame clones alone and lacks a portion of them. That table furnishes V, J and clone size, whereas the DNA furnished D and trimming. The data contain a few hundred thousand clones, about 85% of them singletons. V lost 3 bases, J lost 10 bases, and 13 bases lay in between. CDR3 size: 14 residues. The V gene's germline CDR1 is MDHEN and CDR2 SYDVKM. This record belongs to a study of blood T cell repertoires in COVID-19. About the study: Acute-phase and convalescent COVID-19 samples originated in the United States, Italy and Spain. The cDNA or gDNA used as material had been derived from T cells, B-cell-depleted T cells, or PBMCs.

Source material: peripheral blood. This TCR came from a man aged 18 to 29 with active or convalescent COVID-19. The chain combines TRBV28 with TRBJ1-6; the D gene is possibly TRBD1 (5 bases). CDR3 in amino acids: CASSLNGARSPLHF. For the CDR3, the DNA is TGTGCCAGCAGTTTGAATGGGGCTCGCTCACCCCTCCACTTT.